The 26 T cell receptor beta chains below were found in one sample sequenced in a study of T cells in Graves' hyperthyroidism and ophthalmopathy. From RNA transcripts, TCR beta CDR3 regions were amplified. HTBI primers were the set used in a first-round RT-PCR of the TCR CDR3. TCRdb itself ran the multiplex PCR reads through MiXCR, one entry per CDR3 protein. The sample consists of some 570,000 distinct CDR3 sequences, approximately 17% of them appearing once. Sequenced input: blood. These TCRs come from a woman between 18 and 29 years old with Graves' ophthalmopathy.

Many counts were recorded for this clonotype. J is TRBJ2-7 and V is TRBV5-1; 7 nucleotides agree with TRBD1. The CDR3 runs 13 residues. V gave up 4 bases and J gave up 5 bases; unmatched junction bases: 6. Looked up from germline, CDR1 is SGHRS and CDR2 is YFSETQ. CDR3 region: CASSPNTGDEQYF. CDR3 coding DNA: TGCGCCAGCAGCCCAAATACAGGGGACGAGCAGTACTTC.

The chain combines TRBV5-1 with TRBJ1-6; 7 bases are shared with TRBD1. V dropped 4 bases and J dropped 8; count of bases not matched to a gene: 9. This CDR3 spans 15 amino acids. Looked up from germline, CDR1 is SGHRS and CDR2 is YFSETQ. The CDR3: CASSPPGQIHSPLHF. Written as DNA, the CDR3 is TGCGCCAGCAGCCCCCCGGGACAGATTCATTCACCCCTCCACTTT.

This clonotype was picked up many times. This rearrangement joins TRBV7-9 to TRBJ1-6; D is unresolved. This CDR3 has 13 residues. The germline gives CDR1 SEHNR, CDR2 FQNEAQ (reference sequence). V was trimmed by 2 bases and J by 10 bases, leaving 9 bases between them. As DNA, the CDR3 is TGTGCCAGCAGCTTACCAGTAGGATCACCCCTCCACTTT. Translated, it gives CASSLPVGSPLHF.

The rearrangement joins TRBV14 to TRBJ2-7; 7 bases match TRBD1. Germline loops: CDR1 SGHDN, CDR2 FVKESK. Germline trimming cut 4 bases from V and 3 bases from J; bases unmatched to any gene: 3. The CDR3 has 13 residues. The CDR3 DNA reads TGTGCCAGCAGCCCTAGGGGGCACTACGAGCAGTACTTC. Protein: CASSPRGHYEQYF.

This clonotype turned up a few times. The V and J genes are TRBV20-1 and TRBJ1-5; D perhaps matches TRBD1 (5 bases). The CDR3 contains 15 residues. CDR1 is DFQATT, CDR2 SNEGSKA, per germline (reference sequence). The germline V and J ends were trimmed by 2 bases and 3 bases, with 14 bases remaining between them. CDR3 DNA sequence: TGCAGTGCTAGAAAGGCGAGTGGGACCAATCAGCCCCAGCATTTT. This encodes CSARKASGTNQPQHF.

This chain uses TRBV7-3 with TRBJ2-2; TRBD1 aligns across 10 bases. The V gene end was trimmed by 4 bases and the J gene end by 8 bases; junction bases not matched to a gene: 7. The CDR3 sequence is 15 residues long. Germline V lookup: CDR1 SGHTA, CDR2 FQGTGA. The CDR3 reads CASSSRDRGLGELFF. CDR3 coding DNA: TGTGCCAGCAGCTCCCGGGACAGGGGTTTGGGGGAGCTGTTTTTT.

This chain links TRBV20-1 with TRBJ2-5, with 9 nucleotides matching TRBD1. Trimming at V came to 5 bases and at J to 5 bases, leaving 9 bases not matched to a gene. The germline CDR1 and CDR2 sequences are DFQATT and SNEGSKA (reference sequence). The CDR3 spans 14 residues. The CDR3 here is CSASPGQGFETQYF. The CDR3 DNA is TGCAGTGCTTCACCGGGACAGGGATTCGAGACCCAGTACTTC.

There are a few counts of this clonotype. The V gene is TRBV20-1, the J gene TRBJ2-3, with D possibly being TRBD2 (6 bases). The CDR3 has 16 amino acids. Germline CDR1 and CDR2: DFQATT and SNEGSKA (reference sequence). The ends were cut back, 0 bases at V and 4 bases at J, with 17 bases in the middle. The CDR3 coding sequence is TGCAGTGCTAGAGATCTTGTCGGGGGAAACGCAGATACGCAGTATTTT. Translated: CSARDLVGGNADTQYF.

This clonotype was seen ten or more times. The chain links TRBV28 to TRBJ1-5; D may be TRBD1 (6 bases). V was clipped by 5 bases and J by 0 bases, with 14 bases between them. Looked up from germline, CDR1 is MDHEN and CDR2 is SYDVKM. The CDR3 is made up of 16 amino acids. In nucleotides, the CDR3 is TGTGCCAGCAGTCCCACGACAGGTAGTAGCAATCAGCCCCAGCATTTT. Translated: CASSPTTGSSNQPQHF.

The gene calls are TRBV28 and TRBJ1-1; perhaps TRBD1 as D (5 bases). The CDR3 spans 15 residues. CDR1 is MDHEN, CDR2 SYDVKM, per germline. Trimming removed 9 bases from V and 3 bases from J, with 20 bases in between. The CDR3 DNA sequence: TGTGCCAGTAAAAACGGAGGGGCGAGGGACACTGAAGCTTTCTTT. It translates to CASKNGGARDTEAFF.

This clonotype was counted a few times. The chain carries TRBV20-1 and TRBJ1-1; D unresolved. Germline assignment: CDR1 DFQATT and CDR2 SNEGSKA (reference sequence). The CDR3 spans 15 residues. Trimming cost V 6 bases and J 3 bases, with 20 bases left between them. CDR3: CSAKELGPIYTEAFF. The CDR3 nucleotides are TGCAGTGCCAAAGAACTGGGCCCGATTTACACTGAAGCTTTCTTT.

This clonotype was detected ten times or more. This rearrangement joins TRBV27 to TRBJ1-1; D is ambiguous. With 4 bases removed from V and 0 bases from J, the gap between germline ends came to 9 bases. Per germline, CDR1 MNHEY and CDR2 SMNVEV (reference sequence). The CDR3 covers 14 residues. CDR3 coding DNA: TGTGCCAGCAGTTCCCCTCCTCTGAACACTGAAGCTTTCTTT. It codes for CASSSPPLNTEAFF.

This clonotype was seen ten or more times. The DNA for the CDR3 is TGCAGTGCTAGAGATCCGAGGGTCACTGAAGCTTTCTTT. Protein product: CSARDPRVTEAFF. The chain links TRBV20-1 to TRBJ1-1; D is undetermined. V was pared by 0 bases and J by 4 bases, with 9 bases between. The CDR3 covers 13 residues. Germline CDR1 and CDR2: DFQATT and SNEGSKA (reference sequence).

V usage is TRBV28 and J usage is TRBJ2-4, with D possibly TRBD2 on 6 matching bases. Germline V gene lookup returns CDR1 MDHEN and CDR2 SYDVKM. The CDR3 runs 15 residues. The V gene lost 2 bases and the J gene lost 3 bases, with 11 bases spanning the gap. The CDR3 spells CASSLGGTVKNIQYF. The DNA of the CDR3 is TGTGCCAGCAGTTTAGGGGGGACTGTCAAAAACATTCAGTACTTC.

The table lists this clonotype with many counts. The chain joins TRBV12-3 or TRBV12-4 to TRBJ2-5; 7 nucleotides align to TRBD2. J was trimmed by 5 bases and V by 6 bases; bases with no gene match: 9. This CDR3 contains 14 residues. CDR3: CASRTRDYEETQYF. Here the CDR3 DNA reads TGTGCCAGCAGGACGAGGGACTATGAGGAGACCCAGTACTTC.

This clonotype was observed many times. V and J are TRBV2 and TRBJ2-2; D may be TRBD2 (6 bases). CDR1 SNHLY and CDR2 FYNNEI come from the germline V gene. V gave up 6 bases and J gave up 4 bases, with 9 bases separating them. The CDR3 is made up of 13 amino acids. The CDR3: CASRPAGTGELFF. For the CDR3, the DNA is TGTGCCAGCAGGCCAGCGGGCACCGGGGAGCTGTTTTTT.

The sample holds many counts of this clonotype. The chain joins TRBV5-1 to TRBJ1-2; no firm D call. The CDR3 runs 14 residues. Trimming pared 3 bases from V and 0 bases from J, leaving 9 bases between. Germline CDR1 is SGHRS and CDR2 is YFSETQ. The CDR3 here is CASSSASANYGYTF. For the CDR3, the DNA is TGCGCCAGCAGCTCCGCTTCTGCTAACTATGGCTACACCTTC.

J is TRBJ2-5 and V is TRBV5-4; the match to TRBD2 covers 7 bases. Germline V lookup: CDR1 SGHNT, CDR2 YYREEE (reference sequence). V was pared by 0 bases and J by 4 bases, with 6 bases of the junction left unmatched. This CDR3 is 15 amino acids long. Written as DNA, the CDR3 is TGTGCCAGCAGCTTGGCCGGGGGAGGGCGAGAGACCCAGTACTTC. It translates to CASSLAGGGRETQYF. Filled out from reference TRBV5-4 and TRBJ2-5, the complete variable domain reads ETGVTQSPTHLIKTRGQQVTLRCSSQSGHNTVSWYQQALGQGPQFIFQYYREEENGRGNFPPRFSGLQFPNYSSELNVNALELDDSALYLCASSLAGGGRETQYFGPGTRLLVL.

In its sample, this clonotype was seen many times. The chain employs TRBV30 and TRBJ1-1; the D gene is possibly TRBD1 (6 bases). This CDR3 contains 11 residues. CDR1 is GTSNPN and CDR2 is SVGIG in the germline V gene (reference sequence). The V end was cut by 2 bases, the J end by 5 bases, with 6 bases between. CDR3 sequence reads: CAWSTGTEAFF. CDR3 DNA: TGTGCCTGGAGTACAGGGACTGAAGCTTTCTTT.

This clonotype showed up just once. This rearrangement joins TRBV6-1 to TRBJ2-7, with 12 nucleotides matching TRBD2. Germline-derived CDR1 and CDR2 are MNHNS and SASEGT. CDR3 size: 15 residues. The ends lost 5 bases at V and 5 bases at J; junction bases unmatched: 7. In DNA, the CDR3 is TGTGCCAGCAGTCCTCTGACTAGCGGGAGCCACGAGCAGTACTTC. It codes for CASSPLTSGSHEQYF.

Comment on this clonotype: It may be a read error: a sequence one base away is much more abundant. The chain has TRBV30 and TRBJ2-5; a possible D gene is TRBD2 (5 bases). CDR1 and CDR2 (germline): GTSNPN, SVGIG (reference sequence). The CDR3 extends over 12 amino acids. The V end lost 2 bases, the J end lost 5 bases, and 9 bases lay between the germline ends. CDR3 sequence reads: CAWSFGEETQYF. The CDR3, as DNA: TGTGCCTGGAGTTTTGGGGAGGAGACCCAGTACTTC.

This clonotype was observed a few times. V usage is TRBV18 and J usage is TRBJ2-2, with D perhaps TRBD1 (6 bases). Germline V gives CDR1 KGHSH, CDR2 LQKENI. The V and J ends lost 6 bases and 2 bases respectively, with 16 bases between them. CDR3 length: 16 amino acids. The CDR3 sequence is CASSRPQGPNTGELFF. As DNA, the CDR3 is TGTGCCAGCTCCCGTCCCCAGGGGCCAAACACCGGGGAGCTGTTTTTT.

This sequence joins TRBV20-1 and TRBJ2-7; 10 bases are a match to TRBD1. With V trimmed by 5 bases and J by 4 bases, 8 bases remained unmatched. Per the germline V gene, CDR1 is DFQATT and CDR2 is SNEGSKA (reference sequence). The CDR3 is made up of 14 amino acids. The CDR3 sequence: CSAEWTGGQYEQYF. CDR3 coding DNA: TGCAGTGCTGAGTGGACAGGGGGACAGTACGAGCAGTACTTC.

This clonotype was observed a few times. This chain uses TRBV30 with TRBJ2-3; D is perhaps TRBD1 (6 bases). Germline V CDR1 and CDR2: GTSNPN, SVGIG (reference sequence). Trimming left V 2 bases short and J 1 base short, with 10 bases between. The CDR3 length is 14 residues. The CDR3 region is CAWSRGGGTDTQYF. The CDR3 bases are TGTGCCTGGAGTCGAGGGGGTGGCACAGATACGCAGTATTTT.

This clonotype appeared many times. This chain uses TRBV27 with TRBJ2-5; D is possibly TRBD1 (7 bases). This CDR3 region has 17 residues. The V end was cut by 6 bases, the J end by 1 base, with 21 bases between. CDR1 MNHEY and CDR2 SMNVEV come from the germline V gene (reference sequence). The CDR3 bases are TGTGCCAGCAGCTACCTTTCCAGGGGGAGGCCCCAAGAGACCCAGTACTTC. Its translation: CASSYLSRGRPQETQYF.

This clonotype was detected many times. J is TRBJ1-5 and V is TRBV2; D gene ambiguous. CDR3 size: 17 residues. Trimming left V 2 bases short and J 0 bases short, with 14 bases between. The germline gives CDR1 SNHLY, CDR2 FYNNEI. CDR3 sequence (DNA): TGTGCCAGCAGTGAATTTACGGATTTAGATAGCAATCAGCCCCAGCATTTT. It codes for CASSEFTDLDSNQPQHF. Using reference TRBV2 and TRBJ1-5 for the parts outside the CDR3, the full variable domain is EPEVTQTPSHQVTQMGQEVILRCVPISNHLYFYWYRQILGQKVEFLVSFYNNEISEKSEIFDDQFSVERPDGSNFTLKIRSTKLEDSAMYFCASSEFTDLDSNQPQHFGDGTRLSIL.